The source of this TCR beta chain is a study of control samples from healthy donors and cancer patients. The germline V and J ends were trimmed by 0 bases and 0 bases, with 12 bases remaining between them. CDR1 and CDR2 from the germline V gene are LGHDT and YNNKEL (reference sequence). This CDR3 spans 18 amino acids. Clones were sequenced by immunoSEQ multiplex PCR, and TCRdb holds only the in-frame ones, with some missing. The sample yields 20,000 to 30,000 clones, approximately 78% seen once. Sequencing was carried out using PBMCs. The sequence came from a man aged 60 to 69 with colorectal cancer. This sequence joins TRBV3-1 (or the pseudogene TRBV3-2) and TRBJ1-6; unclear D gene. CDR3 bases: TGTGCCAGCAGCCAAGAGGGATCCATGAGCTCCTATAATTCACCCCTCCACTTT. This codes for CASSQEGSMSSYNSPLHF.